These 14 T cell receptor beta chains originate from one sample sequenced in a study of blood T cell repertoires in COVID-19. Sequencing used immunoSEQ multiplex PCR; TCRdb keeps in-frame clones, though not all of them. The repertoire holds 4,500 to 5,000 clones, with roughly 82% as singletons. Sequenced input: peripheral blood. The source is a man between 65 and 85 years old with active COVID-19.

This clone was observed a few times. The rearrangement joins TRBV29-1 to TRBJ2-7, with TRBD1 identical over 10 bases. Germline V lookup: CDR1 SQVTM, CDR2 ANQGSEA. This CDR3 is 14 amino acids long. Unmatched junction bases numbered 6, after V lost 5 bases and J lost 2 bases. The CDR3 sequence: CSVWGTGATYEQYF. The CDR3 nucleotides are TGCAGCGTTTGGGGGACAGGGGCAACCTACGAGCAGTACTTC.

This clone was counted a single time. The chain employs TRBV24-1 and TRBJ1-1, with D maybe TRBD1 (6 bases). V gave up 4 bases and J gave up 1 base, with 12 bases separating them. CDR1 is KGHDR and CDR2 is SFDVKD in the germline V gene. CDR3 size: 15 residues. CDR3 nucleotide sequence: TGTGCCACCAGTGACCCGACAGGACCGAACACTGAAGCTTTCTTT. This codes for CATSDPTGPNTEAFF.

The chain combines TRBV10-1 with TRBJ2-7, with 7 bases fitting TRBD1. Germline V gives CDR1 WNHNN, CDR2 SYGVQD (reference sequence). V lost 10 bases to trimming and J lost 2 bases; unmatched junction nucleotides: 17. This CDR3 has 16 amino acids. CDR3 region: CATPHRGRTIPYEQYF. Written as DNA, the CDR3 is TGCGCCACCCCGCACAGGGGCAGAACTATTCCCTACGAGCAGTACTTC.

The rearrangement links TRBV5-1 to TRBJ2-7; D possibly corresponds to TRBD2 (5 bases). V was cut by 4 bases and J by 4 bases, with 15 bases left in between. Looked up from germline, CDR1 is SGHRS and CDR2 is YFSETQ. The CDR3 loop spans 14 amino acids. CDR3 nucleotides: TGCGCCAGCAGCCTCGGAGGACCCCCTTACGAGCAGTACTTC. It is translated as CASSLGGPPYEQYF. Full variable domain (missing parts from reference TRBV5-1 and TRBJ2-7): KAGVTQTPRYLIKTRGQQVTLSCSPISGHRSVSWYQQTPGQGLQFLFEYFSETQRNKGNFPGRFSGRQFSNSRSEMNVSTLELGDSALYLCASSLGGPPYEQYFGPGTRLTVT.

The chain links TRBV6-5 to TRBJ1-3; D may be TRBD1 (6 bases). The ends were cut back, 6 bases at V and 0 bases at J, with 9 bases in the middle. The CDR3 sequence is 14 residues long. Looked up from germline, CDR1 is MNHEY and CDR2 is SVGAGI. DNA for the CDR3: TGTGCCAGCAGAGACAGGAGCTCTGGAAACACCATATATTTT. This codes for CASRDRSSGNTIYF.

This clone is categorized as medium-sized. The V and J genes are TRBV4-1 and TRBJ2-7, with D possibly TRBD1 on 6 matching bases. Trimming pared 2 bases from V and 4 bases from J, leaving 12 bases between. Germline V gene sequence: CDR1 MGHRA, CDR2 YSYEKL. The CDR3 has 14 amino acids. CDR3 sequence: CASSQLQGLYEQYF. DNA for the CDR3: TGCGCCAGCAGCCAATTGCAGGGGCTATACGAGCAGTACTTC.

The rearrangement joins TRBV19 to TRBJ2-3; the match to TRBD1 covers 8 bases. Germline CDR1 and CDR2: LNHDA and SQIVND (reference sequence). V gave up 4 bases and J gave up 5 bases; unmatched junction bases: 5. The length of the CDR3 is 14 residues. CDR3 bases: TGTGCCAGTAGTACGACAGGGGTTGGAGATACGCAGTATTTT. Its protein is CASSTTGVGDTQYF.

The chain joins TRBV7-9 to TRBJ1-4; 10 positions agree with TRBD1. The germline V gene has CDR1 SEHNR and CDR2 FQNEAQ (reference sequence). V shed 5 bases, J shed 7 bases, and the junction held 7 bases outside the gene matches. The CDR3 sequence is 15 residues long. The DNA for the CDR3 is TGTGCCAGCAGCAGATCCGGGACAGGGGTTGAAAAACTGTTTTTT. This translates into CASSRSGTGVEKLFF.

This sequence joins TRBV28 and TRBJ2-7; 10 positions agree with TRBD1. Looked up from germline, CDR1 is MDHEN and CDR2 is SYDVKM. This CDR3 is 15 amino acids long. After removal of 5 bases from V and 3 bases from J, the junction contained 7 bases not matched to a gene. CDR3 DNA: TGTGCCAGCAGTACCACGGGACAGGGGCGCTACGAGCAGTACTTC. It codes for CASSTTGQGRYEQYF.

The chain links TRBV15 to TRBJ1-1; the D is unclear. The CDR3 has 12 amino acids. V was shortened by 0 bases and J by 8 bases, with 7 bases between the two germline ends. The V gene's germline CDR1 is LNHNV and CDR2 YYDKDF (reference sequence). CDR3 in amino acids: CATSRDLREAFF. Here the CDR3 DNA reads TGTGCCACCAGCAGAGATCTCAGAGAAGCTTTCTTT.

The gene calls are TRBV7-2 and TRBJ1-2, with D unclear. The germline V gene encodes CDR1 SGHTA and CDR2 FQGNSA. V shed 1 base and J shed 7 bases, with 7 bases lying between them. CDR3 size: 12 residues. In DNA, the CDR3 is TGTGCCAGCAGCTTAGAGGCGGGTGGCTACACCTTC. This encodes CASSLEAGGYTF. Full variable domain (remainder filled in from reference TRBV7-2 and TRBJ1-2): GAGVSQSPSNKVTEKGKDVELRCDPISGHTALYWYRQSLGQGLEFLIYFQGNSAPDKSGLPSDRFSAERTGGSVSTLTIQRTQQEDSAVYLCASSLEAGGYTFGSGTRLTVV.

The V call is TRBV10-2, the J call TRBJ1-5; D possibly corresponds to TRBD1 (5 bases). The CDR3 sequence is 13 residues long. Germline values: CDR1 WSHSY, CDR2 SAAADI. The V end lost 2 bases, the J end lost 7 bases, and 9 bases lay between the germline ends. CDR3 DNA sequence: TGCGCCAGCAGTGAGGGGGCAAGGCAGCCCCAGCATTTT. Translated, it gives CASSEGARQPQHF.

The rearrangement uses TRBV28 and TRBJ2-1; 8 nucleotides match TRBD1. CDR1 MDHEN and CDR2 SYDVKM come from the germline V gene. The CDR3 has 15 residues. With 10 bases clipped from V and 0 bases from J, the junction kept 8 bases outside the gene matches. The chain's CDR3 is CAIKTGTGSYNEQFF. CDR3 nucleotides: TGTGCCATCAAAACCGGGACAGGCTCCTACAATGAGCAGTTCTTC.

This CDR3 is CASSYSQQGAYGYTF. In DNA form, the CDR3 reads TGTGCCAGCAGTTACTCACAACAGGGTGCCTATGGCTACACCTTC. The rearrangement joins TRBV6-5 to TRBJ1-2, with a tentative D call TRBD1 (6 bases). Trimming took off 0 bases at V and 4 bases at J, with 12 bases between the two ends. Germline lookup yields CDR1 MNHEY and CDR2 SVGAGI. The CDR3 spans 15 residues.